This T cell receptor beta chain appears in the sequencing data of a study of somatic mutations in cytotoxic T cells in rheumatoid arthritis. Findings and caveats of the study: Of the expanded CD8+ clones, the antigen targets were not known.

Separation of CD4+ and CD8+ cells was performed by positive magnetic bead selection, and purity was verified by flow cytometry. Notes on this clone: Its target is not known.

TCRdb's copy holds only in-frame clones and misses some; the assay was immunoSEQ multiplex PCR. The sample shows about 20,000 clones, around 86% of them seen only once. V shed 7 bases and J shed 5 bases, with 6 bases lying between them. Per germline, CDR1 MDHEN and CDR2 SYDVKM. CDR3 length: 11 amino acids. The clonotype originates from an adult with rheumatoid arthritis. V is TRBV28 and J is TRBJ2-1; no firm D call. The sequenced sample was CD8+ T cells sorted from blood. CDR3 nucleotide sequence: TGTGCCAGCACCGGAAACAATGAGCAGTTCTTC. Protein sequence: CASTGNNEQFF.